The subject of this entry is one TCR beta chain. This entry belongs to a study of blood T cell repertoires in COVID-19. About the research overall: Nucleic acid was either cDNA or gDNA, and it came from T cells, B-cell-depleted T cells, or PBMCs.

Original methodology: The assay estimated nucleated cells by amplifying reference gene primers. Method: immunoSEQ multiplex PCR; TCRdb's copy keeps in-frame clones and lacks some. V, J and clone size derive from that table, while D and trimming were established from the DNA sequence. The table lists fewer than 250,000 clones, around nine tenths of them singletons. The CDR3 length is 16 residues. Germline lookup yields CDR1 KGHDR and CDR2 SFDVKD. Trimming pared 2 bases from V and 6 bases from J, leaving 15 bases between. Sequencing was performed on peripheral blood. This chain uses TRBV24-1 with TRBJ2-2; possible D gene TRBD2, 6 bases. The TCR was taken from a man in his 60s with acute or convalescent COVID-19. The CDR3 nucleotides read TGTGCCACCAGTGATTCTATTGGGGGGTCTGCCGGGGAGCTGTTTTTT. It encodes CATSDSIGGSAGELFF.